Sequencing of this T cell receptor beta chain was carried out in a study of PD-L1 blockade in urothelial cancer. Looking at the study overall: Blood analyses occurred 3 weeks (second dose) and 6 weeks post treatment start.

Comments on this clone: What it recognizes is unknown.

J was trimmed by 4 bases and V by 5 bases; bases with no gene match: 3. The germline V gene encodes CDR1 SGHVS and CDR2 FQNEAQ. The CDR3 is 13 residues long. General study results and limits: Tumor-linked clones in blood grew more by 3 weeks in durable-benefit patients.

The assay was immunoSEQ multiplex PCR, and TCRdb's table has in-frame clones only and misses some. The table shows some 30,000 clones, with 75% to 90% occurring only once. The gene calls are TRBV7-8 and TRBJ2-5; 8 nucleotides agree with TRBD2. This TCR was sampled from a man between 50 and 59 years old with urothelial cancer. The material sequenced was PBMCs, taken around atezolizumab (anti-PD-L1) treatment. The CDR3 region is CASSQLAVETQYF. In DNA, the CDR3 is TGTGCCAGCAGCCAACTAGCGGTAGAGACCCAGTACTTC.